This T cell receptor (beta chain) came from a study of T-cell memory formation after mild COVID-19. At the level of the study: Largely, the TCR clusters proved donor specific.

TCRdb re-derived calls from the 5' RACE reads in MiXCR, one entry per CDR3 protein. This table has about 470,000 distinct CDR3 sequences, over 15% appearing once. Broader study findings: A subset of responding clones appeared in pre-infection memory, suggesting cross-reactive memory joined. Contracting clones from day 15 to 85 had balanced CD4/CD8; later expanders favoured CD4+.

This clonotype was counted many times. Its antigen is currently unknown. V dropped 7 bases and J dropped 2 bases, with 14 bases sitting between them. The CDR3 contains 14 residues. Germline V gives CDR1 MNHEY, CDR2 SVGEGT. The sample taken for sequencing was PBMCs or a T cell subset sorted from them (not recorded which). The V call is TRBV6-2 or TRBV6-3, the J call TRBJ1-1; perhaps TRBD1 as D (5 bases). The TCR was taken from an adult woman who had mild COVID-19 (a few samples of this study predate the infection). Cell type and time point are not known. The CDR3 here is CASTIWRDNTEAFF. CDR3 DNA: TGTGCCAGCACCATTTGGAGGGACAACACTGAAGCTTTCTTT.